The count of the clone carrying this T cell receptor (beta chain) is one. This sample stems from a study of blood T cell repertoires in COVID-19. The germline V gene has CDR1 SGHTA and CDR2 FQGNSA. V was pared by 1 base and J by 0 bases, with 7 bases between. This CDR3 has 15 residues. TCRdb's table, derived via immunoSEQ multiplex PCR, lists solely in-frame clones and lacks some. This repertoire shows about 250,000 clones, roughly 88% found once; its top ten account for roughly 6.7%. It was during active infection that Seattle patients were enrolled and then longitudinally followed. This receptor was identified in a woman in her twenties or thirties with COVID-19, enrolled during active disease. The material sequenced was peripheral blood. The rearrangement joins TRBV7-2 to TRBJ2-1, with D possibly TRBD2 on 6 matching bases. The CDR3 is CASSLVGGSYNEQFF. In nucleotides, the CDR3 is TGTGCCAGCAGCTTAGTCGGGGGCTCCTACAATGAGCAGTTCTTC.